Listed here are 24 T cell receptor beta chains from one sample, sequenced in a study of cytomegalovirus exposure and HLA in healthy donors. The study ran its PCR with 60 Vbeta and 13 Jbeta primers. Method: immunoSEQ multiplex PCR; TCRdb's copy keeps in-frame clones and lacks some. The data contain under 200,000 clones, 80% of them singletons. The sample comprised PBMCs. Receptor source: a male donor in good health and CMV-seropositive.

The chain carries TRBV27 and TRBJ2-5; tentative D call: TRBD1 (5 bases). The J call is uncertain, as TRBJ2-7 better fits the DNA end. CDR3 length equals 14 residues. Germline CDR1 and CDR2: MNHEY and SMNVEV (reference sequence). The CDR3: CATRVTLYSYEQYF. The DNA of the CDR3 is TGTGCCACCAGGGTGACTCTATACTCCTACGAGCAGTACTTC.

The rearrangement links TRBV13 to TRBJ2-4; possibly TRBD2 for D (5 bases). The CDR3 has 15 amino acids. Trimming stripped 5 bases from V and 3 bases from J, with 14 bases between. Germline-derived CDR1 and CDR2 are PRHDT and FYEKMQ (reference sequence). The CDR3 region is CASSLRTGDKNIQYF. DNA for the CDR3: TGTGCCAGCAGCCTCCGGACTGGGGACAAAAACATTCAGTACTTC.

V and J are TRBV20-1 and TRBJ2-2; D gene ambiguous. This CDR3 comprises 10 residues. Germline CDR1 DFQATT, CDR2 SNEGSKA (reference sequence). Trimming left V 6 bases short and J 6 bases short, with 5 bases between. CDR3 in amino acids: CSAVAGELFF. CDR3 nucleotide sequence: TGCAGTGCCGTAGCCGGGGAGCTGTTTTTT.

This clone was detected once. The rearrangement uses TRBV4-1 and TRBJ1-4; no firm D call. Germline assignment: CDR1 MGHRA and CDR2 YSYEKL. V was trimmed by 3 bases and J by 5 bases, leaving 7 bases between them. This CDR3 has 13 residues. DNA for the CDR3: TGCGCCAGCAGCCACGTAGAAAATGAAAAACTGTTTTTT. Encoded protein: CASSHVENEKLFF.

The CDR3 nucleotides read TGCGCCAGCAGCTTCGGGGGTTCCAAAAACATTCAGTACTTC. Translating it yields CASSFGGSKNIQYF. The chain links TRBV5-1 to TRBJ2-4, with a possible D match to TRBD2 (6 bases). The CDR3 is 14 residues long. V was shortened by 2 bases and J by 2 bases, with 8 bases between the two germline ends. Per the germline V gene, CDR1 is SGHRS and CDR2 is YFSETQ.

The chain has TRBV29-1 and TRBJ2-3, with a tentative D call TRBD1 (5 bases). V lost 3 bases and J 1 base, leaving 8 bases between the germline ends. In germline, CDR1 is SQVTM, CDR2 ANQGSEA. The CDR3 sequence is 13 residues long. The CDR3 DNA reads TGCAGCGTTGAGGGGCCTCGCACAGATACGCAGTATTTT. Translating it yields CSVEGPRTDTQYF.

This clone was counted once. The rearrangement links TRBV9 to TRBJ2-7; 11 nucleotides line up with TRBD1. CDR3 length equals 12 residues. From germline, CDR1 is SGDLS and CDR2 YYNGEE. V trimming: 7 bases; J trimming: 3 bases; junction bases outside the gene matches: 0. The CDR3 nucleotides are TGTGCCAGCGGGACAGGGGGCTACGAGCAGTACTTC. It yields the protein CASGTGGYEQYF.

The chain couples TRBV18 to TRBJ1-5; a weak D match, TRBD1 (6 bases). CDR1 and CDR2 from the germline V gene are KGHSH and LQKENI. This CDR3 has 12 amino acids. Trimming shortened V by 3 bases and J by 8 bases, and 8 bases separated the two germline ends. The DNA of the CDR3 is TGTGCCAGCTCACCTCCAGGGGAGCCCCAGCATTTT. This gives the protein CASSPPGEPQHF. The full variable domain, its missing parts supplied by reference TRBV18 and TRBJ1-5, is NAGVMQNPRHLVRRRGQEARLRCSPMKGHSHVYWYRQLPEEGLKFMVYLQKENIIDESGMPKERFSAEFPKEGPSILRIQQVVRGDSAAYFCASSPPGEPQHFGDGTRLSIL.

The chain combines TRBV29-1 with TRBJ1-5; 7 bases fit TRBD1. V was pared by 6 bases and J by 6 bases, with 5 bases of the junction left unmatched. Germline CDR1 is SQVTM and CDR2 is ANQGSEA. This CDR3 spans 12 amino acids. The CDR3 protein is CSVGDRVQPQHF. CDR3 nucleotides: TGCAGCGTGGGAGACAGGGTTCAGCCCCAGCATTTT.

The gene calls are TRBV2 and TRBJ1-5, with 7 nucleotides matching TRBD1. The CDR3 has 15 amino acids. J lost 0 bases, V lost 6 bases, and 5 bases had no gene match. Germline values: CDR1 SNHLY, CDR2 FYNNEI. The CDR3 nucleotides read TGTGCCAGCAGGCCCGGGACAGCTAGCAATCAGCCCCAGCATTTT. Its translation: CASRPGTASNQPQHF.

This clone has only a few counts. The J gene is TRBJ2-3, the V gene TRBV5-1; D remains ambiguous. Germline V gene data show CDR1 as SGHRS and CDR2 as YFSETQ. The CDR3 extends over 12 amino acids. V shed 2 bases and J shed 8 bases, with 9 bases lying between them. CDR3 bases: TGCGCCAGCAGCTTAACCCCGGGTACGCAGTATTTT. As protein: CASSLTPGTQYF.

V gene TRBV15 combines with J gene TRBJ2-5; D gene uncertain. The CDR3 has 13 residues. CDR1 is LNHNV and CDR2 is YYDKDF in the germline V gene (reference sequence). Trimming pared 3 bases from V and 0 bases from J, leaving 5 bases between. CDR3 nucleotides: TGTGCCACCAGCAGCCGGGACCAAGAGACCCAGTACTTC. It translates to CATSSRDQETQYF.

The gene calls are TRBV5-6 and TRBJ1-2; the match to TRBD1 covers 8 bases. Germline V lookup: CDR1 SGHDT, CDR2 YYEEEE. V dropped 4 bases and J dropped 5; count of bases not matched to a gene: 7. The CDR3 is 14 amino acids. The CDR3 nucleotides read TGTGCCAGCAGCACCGGACAGGGACGGTATGGCTACACCTTC. Protein: CASSTGQGRYGYTF. Complete variable domain (other parts from reference TRBV5-6 and TRBJ1-2): DAGVTQSPTHLIKTRGQQVTLRCSPKSGHDTVSWYQQALGQGPQFIFQYYEEEERQRGNFPDRFSGHQFPNYSSELNVNALLLGDSALYLCASSTGQGRYGYTFGSGTRLTVV.

This chain links TRBV6-4 with TRBJ2-2; D unresolved. The V gene's germline CDR1 is MRHNA and CDR2 SNTAGT. The ends were cut back, 2 bases at V and 1 base at J, with 5 bases in the middle. The CDR3 has 14 residues. CDR3 nucleotides: TGTGCCAGCAGTGACGCGGAGAACACCGGGGAGCTGTTTTTT. Its protein product is CASSDAENTGELFF.

This chain connects TRBV30 to TRBJ1-2; 7 bases map to TRBD1. Germline V gene lookup returns CDR1 GTSNPN and CDR2 SVGIG (reference sequence). The CDR3 has 12 residues. V was pared by 6 bases and J by 3 bases, with 4 bases of the junction left unmatched. The CDR3, as DNA: TGTGCCTGCCGACAGGGACACTATGGCTACACCTTC. This sequence encodes CACRQGHYGYTF. Based on the CDR3 plus reference TRBV30 and TRBJ1-2, the full variable domain is SQTIHQWPATLVQPVGSPLSLECTVEGTSNPNLYWYRQAAGRGLQLLFYSVGIGQISSEVPQNLSASRPQDRQFILSSKKLLLSDSGFYLCACRQGHYGYTFGSGTRLTVV.

Details on this clone: The junction departs from the called germline gene at one end, perhaps through a read error. The V gene is TRBV6-6, the J gene TRBJ1-2; TRBD1 might be the D (6 bases). Per the germline V gene, CDR1 is MNHNY and CDR2 is SVGAGI (reference sequence). CDR3 length equals 13 residues. CDR3 region: CASSYGTNVGCTF. In DNA, the CDR3 is TGTGCCAGCAGTTACGGGACAAATGTTGGCTGCACCTTC.

The V call is TRBV7-2, the J call TRBJ2-4; 10 bases line up with TRBD2. Germline CDR1 SGHTA, CDR2 FQGNSA. CDR3 size: 15 residues. Trimming at V came to 1 base and at J to 9 bases, leaving 6 bases not matched to a gene. Written as DNA, the CDR3 is TGTGCCAGCAGCTTAGATCGAAGCGGGGGGGTCATTCAGTACTTC. Its translation is CASSLDRSGGVIQYF. The entire variable domain, with the rest obtained from reference TRBV7-2 and TRBJ2-4, is as follows: GAGVSQSPSNKVTEKGKDVELRCDPISGHTALYWYRQSLGQGLEFLIYFQGNSAPDKSGLPSDRFSAERTGGSVSTLTIQRTQQEDSAVYLCASSLDRSGGVIQYFGAGTRLSVL.

V and J are TRBV10-1 and TRBJ1-1; possible D gene TRBD1, 5 bases. Germline CDR1 WNHNN, CDR2 SYGVQD (reference sequence). This CDR3 has 15 amino acids. V lost 3 bases and J lost 1, with 12 bases in between. In nucleotides, the CDR3 is TGCGCCAGCAGTGAAAGGTCGGGGGGGAACACTGAAGCTTTCTTT. Translating it yields CASSERSGGNTEAFF.

This chain uses TRBV29-1 with TRBJ2-3; D may be TRBD2 (6 bases). This CDR3 has 16 residues. Trimming shortened V by 5 bases and J by 6 bases, and 24 bases separated the two germline ends. Per the germline V gene, CDR1 is SQVTM and CDR2 is ANQGSEA. CDR3 region: CSVRSGRGQHADTQYF. The CDR3 DNA reads TGCAGCGTTCGATCCGGGCGGGGCCAGCATGCCGATACGCAGTATTTT.

V usage is TRBV19 and J usage is TRBJ1-2; TRBD1 might be the D (5 bases). Germline V gene data show CDR1 as LNHDA and CDR2 as SQIVND (reference sequence). With 3 bases removed from V and 0 bases from J, the gap between germline ends came to 17 bases. This CDR3 is 17 amino acids long. The CDR3, as DNA: TGTGCCAGTAGTATTGGTAGGGGCCGACCGACTAACTATGGCTACACCTTC. It translates to CASSIGRGRPTNYGYTF.

The chain carries TRBV19 and TRBJ2-7, with 9 nucleotides matching TRBD2. V lost 4 bases and J lost 3; bases outside the gene matches: 4. This CDR3 is built from 14 residues. Germline assignment: CDR1 LNHDA and CDR2 SQIVND (reference sequence). CDR3 amino acids: CASSNSGRLYEQYF. DNA of the CDR3: TGTGCCAGTAGTAACAGCGGGAGGCTCTACGAGCAGTACTTC. Drawing the rest from reference TRBV19 and TRBJ2-7, the complete variable domain is DGGITQSPKYLFRKEGQNVTLSCEQNLNHDAMYWYRQDPGQGLRLIYYSQIVNDFQKGDIAEGYSVSREKKESFPLTVTSAQKNPTAFYLCASSNSGRLYEQYFGPGTRLTVT.

The genes are TRBV15 and TRBJ2-5; TRBD2 agrees at 10 bases. The V gene's germline CDR1 is LNHNV and CDR2 YYDKDF (reference sequence). The CDR3 sequence is 16 residues long. Germline trimming cut 0 bases from V and 6 bases from J; bases unmatched to any gene: 7. CDR3 in amino acids: CATSRDSSGSRKTQYF. CDR3 DNA: TGTGCCACCAGCAGAGATTCTAGCGGGAGTAGGAAGACCCAGTACTTC.

The chain is built from TRBV4-3 and TRBJ2-1; 12 bases agree with TRBD2. Germline CDR1 LGHNA, CDR2 YSLEER. V shed 0 bases and J 4 bases; nucleotides not matched to a gene: 1. CDR3 length equals 16 residues. CDR3 residues: CASSQDGTSGYNEQFF. The CDR3 DNA reads TGCGCCAGCAGCCAAGATGGGACTAGCGGGTACAATGAGCAGTTCTTC.

This chain uses TRBV5-3 with TRBJ1-4; possibly TRBD1 for D (6 bases). TRBV5-3 carries the ORF label, with uncertain function. The CDR3 has 17 amino acids. Trimming took 0 bases from V and 6 from J, leaving 18 bases between them. DNA of the CDR3: TGTGCCAGAAGCTTGGTTAGACAGGAACCCTTTTATGAAAAACTGTTTTTT. Protein product: CARSLVRQEPFYEKLFF.